This T cell receptor beta chain derives from a study of type 1 regulatory T cells. Turning to the study itself: An in vitro protocol generated T-allo10, a Tr1-enriched, alloantigen-specific CD4 T cell product.

A word on this clonotype: Its antigen is as yet unknown.

From the reads, TCRdb called clonotypes with MiXCR, one entry per CDR3 protein. The data contain more than 50,000 distinct CDR3 sequences, 62% of them seen just once; the ten biggest clones take up 1.5% to 2%. Study results and limitations: Tr1 cells had a more restricted TCR repertoire than non-Tr1 cells.

The CDR3 extends over 16 amino acids. CDR1 DFQATT and CDR2 SNEGSKA come from the germline V gene (reference sequence). Trimming removed 4 bases at V and 2 bases at J, with 19 bases between. This rearrangement joins TRBV20-1 to TRBJ2-3; D might be TRBD1 or TRBD2, each matching 5 bases. This TCR was sampled from a human donor in good health. The sequencing sample was made of cultured non-Tr1 T cells, either the whole culture or a sorted T cell fraction (not recorded which). CDR3 sequence reads: CSATGRGRANTDTQYF. CDR3 bases: TGCAGTGCTACGGGACGGGGCAGGGCAAACACAGATACGCAGTATTTT.